Included here is one T cell receptor (beta chain) sequence, with context. Antigen unknown. Profiling relied on immunoSEQ multiplex PCR, and the TCRdb table lists in-frame clones only, not all of them. The table lists 20,000 to 25,000 clones, approximately 89% of them singletons, with around 9.9% in the top ten. This entry is derived from a study of T cells in localized non-small cell lung cancer. Notes on the study in general: Compared with tumor, uninvolved adjacent lung displayed greater T cell clonality, ranking highest overall.

The CDR3 consists of 15 residues. The J segment lost 0 bases and the V segment lost 6 bases, leaving 4 bases of the junction unmatched. Germline V gene sequence: CDR1 MDHEN, CDR2 SYDVKM. This sample comprised peripheral blood mononuclear cells, obtained before any cancer treatment. The V and J genes are TRBV28 and TRBJ2-3; 9 bases line up with TRBD2. This clonotype was sampled from a woman aged 35 to 69 with stage III lung adenocarcinoma. CDR3 sequence: CASRSGLASTDTQYF. CDR3 bases: TGTGCCAGCAGGTCAGGACTAGCGAGCACAGATACGCAGTATTTT.